These 15 T cell receptor beta chains originate from one sample sequenced in a study of blood T cell repertoires in COVID-19. The method was immunoSEQ multiplex PCR; TCRdb's version includes in-frame clones alone and lacks a portion of them. The data contain around 400,000 clones, approximately 91% of them seen just once; the ten biggest clones take up over 0.7%. Specimen: PBMCs or T cells enriched from blood (not recorded which). Receptors originate from a woman between 40 and 50 years old who had been exposed to COVID-19.

V is TRBV7-3 and J is TRBJ1-6; 9 positions match TRBD1. This CDR3 is built from 16 residues. The germline V gene encodes CDR1 SGHTA and CDR2 FQGTGA. Trimming at V came to 2 bases and at J to 7 bases, leaving 6 bases not matched to a gene. The CDR3 here is CASSLYSQGANSPLHF. The DNA of the CDR3 is TGTGCCAGCAGCTTATATTCACAGGGGGCGAATTCACCCCTCCACTTT. The variable domain in full, with the rest retrieved from reference TRBV7-3 and TRBJ1-6, is GAGVSQTPSNKVTEKGKYVELRCDPISGHTALYWYRQSLGQGPEFLIYFQGTGAADDSGLPNDRFFAVRPEGSVSTLKIQRTERGDSAVYLCASSLYSQGANSPLHFGNGTRLTVT.

As concerns this clone: Other DNA variants within this sample encode the same CDR3. The chain combines TRBV5-6 with TRBJ1-1; D is unclear. V dropped 1 base and J dropped 0 bases, with 7 bases sitting between them. CDR3 length equals 14 residues. CDR1 and CDR2 from the germline V gene are SGHDT and YYEEEE. The CDR3 nucleotides read TGTGCCAGCAGCTTGTCGGTTGTGAACACTGAAGCTTTCTTT. It codes for CASSLSVVNTEAFF. Together with reference TRBV5-6 and TRBJ1-1, the CDR3 gives the full variable domain: DAGVTQSPTHLIKTRGQQVTLRCSPKSGHDTVSWYQQALGQGPQFIFQYYEEEERQRGNFPDRFSGHQFPNYSSELNVNALLLGDSALYLCASSLSVVNTEAFFGQGTRLTVV.

This sequence joins TRBV7-2 and TRBJ1-6, with 8 bases identical to TRBD1. V lost 1 base, J lost 9 bases, and 5 bases stayed unmatched. Per germline, CDR1 SGHTA and CDR2 FQGNSA. CDR3 size: 15 residues. DNA for the CDR3: TGTGCCAGCAGCTTAGACCAGGGGGCGGGTTCACCCCTCCACTTT. Amino acid sequence: CASSLDQGAGSPLHF.

This clone is a singleton in its sample. This chain uses TRBV10-3 with TRBJ1-5; 9 bases agree with TRBD1. CDR1 is ENHRY and CDR2 is SYGVKD in the germline V gene. The CDR3 totals 15 residues. V lost 4 bases, J lost 6 bases, and 7 bases stayed unmatched. The CDR3 sequence: CAISGRQGVGQPQHF. CDR3 bases: TGTGCCATCAGTGGGAGACAGGGGGTAGGTCAGCCCCAGCATTTT.

The genes are TRBV4-3 and TRBJ2-7, with 10 bases aligning to TRBD1. Per the germline V gene, CDR1 is LGHNA and CDR2 is YSLEER. V trimming: 4 bases; J trimming: 0 bases; junction bases outside the gene matches: 9. The CDR3 length is 17 residues. The CDR3: CASSLAPWTGGSYEQYF. The DNA for the CDR3 is TGCGCCAGCAGCCTAGCCCCATGGACAGGGGGCTCCTACGAGCAGTACTTC.

This chain uses TRBV5-1 with TRBJ1-1; tentative D call: TRBD1 (5 bases). Trimming pared 0 bases from V and 6 bases from J, leaving 12 bases between. The CDR3 is 14 amino acids. In germline, CDR1 is SGHRS, CDR2 YFSETQ. CDR3 amino acids: CASSLEGIRPEAFF. The CDR3 nucleotides are TGCGCCAGCAGCTTGGAGGGGATCCGGCCTGAAGCTTTCTTT.

The chain couples TRBV5-6 to TRBJ1-4; 7 nucleotides line up with TRBD1. The CDR3 has 14 residues. CDR1 and CDR2 from the germline V gene are SGHDT and YYEEEE. V dropped 3 bases and J dropped 11; count of bases not matched to a gene: 10. The CDR3 DNA reads TGTGCCAGCAGCTCCCCCGGGACAGCACAGAAACTGTTTTTT. Encoded protein: CASSSPGTAQKLFF.

Written as DNA, the CDR3 is TGTGCCAGCAGCCTAGCCTCAGGTTGGACAGGGGATAACACTGAAGCTTTCTTT. This encodes CASSLASGWTGDNTEAFF. This chain links TRBV11-3 with TRBJ1-1, with 9 nucleotides matching TRBD1. From germline, CDR1 is SGHNT and CDR2 YENEEA. The length of the CDR3 is 18 residues. With V trimmed by 5 bases and J by 2 bases, 15 bases remained unmatched.

The V call is TRBV7-9, the J call TRBJ2-4, with 7 bases fitting TRBD2. CDR1 is SEHNR and CDR2 is FQNEAQ in the germline V gene (reference sequence). V lost 6 bases, J lost 3 bases, and 8 bases stayed unmatched. The CDR3 length is 15 residues. CDR3 coding DNA: TGTGCCAGCAGTTTCGGACTAGGCAACAAAAACATTCAGTACTTC. Its protein is CASSFGLGNKNIQYF.

CDR3 DNA sequence: TGTGCCAGCAGCCGGCAGGCGTTCAATGAAAAACTGTTTTTT. Translated: CASSRQAFNEKLFF. This chain connects TRBV5-5 to TRBJ1-4; D is unclear. Germline-derived CDR1 and CDR2 are SGHKS and YYEKEE (reference sequence). The CDR3 extends over 14 amino acids. V was clipped by 4 bases and J by 5 bases, with 12 bases between them.

The CDR3 loop reads CAISSGMGNEQFF. CDR3 in DNA: TGTGCCATCAGTTCAGGGATGGGCAATGAGCAGTTCTTC. The chain joins TRBV10-3 to TRBJ2-1; D is perhaps TRBD1 (5 bases). The ends were cut back, 5 bases at V and 6 bases at J, with 11 bases in the middle. CDR3 size: 13 residues. Looked up from germline, CDR1 is ENHRY and CDR2 is SYGVKD.

This clone came up once. The V call is TRBV10-3, the J call TRBJ1-2; weak D call: TRBD1 (6 bases). This CDR3 comprises 14 residues. The V and J ends lost 2 bases and 6 bases respectively, with 13 bases between them. CDR1 and CDR2 (germline): ENHRY, SYGVKD. The CDR3 here is CAISERGQRDGYTF. In DNA form, the CDR3 reads TGTGCCATCAGTGAGCGGGGACAAAGGGATGGCTACACCTTC.

The chain has TRBV6-4 and TRBJ1-6, with 9 bases aligning to TRBD1. The CDR3 sequence is 14 residues long. CDR1 and CDR2 (germline): MRHNA, SNTAGT. The J segment lost 7 bases and the V segment lost 4 bases, leaving 2 bases of the junction unmatched. CDR3 residues: CASSVTGGNSPLHF. The CDR3 DNA follows: TGTGCCAGCAGTGTGACAGGGGGGAATTCACCCCTCCACTTT.

This chain uses TRBV7-9 with TRBJ2-7; tentative D call: TRBD1 (6 bases). Germline CDR1 and CDR2: SEHNR and FQNEAQ (reference sequence). The CDR3 length is 16 residues. V dropped 1 base and J dropped 3 bases, with 16 bases sitting between them. CDR3 region: CASSLGLRTEGYEQYF. Here the CDR3 DNA reads TGTGCCAGCAGCTTAGGTTTAAGGACAGAGGGCTACGAGCAGTACTTC.

The V and J genes are TRBV27 and TRBJ2-7; TRBD1 is a possible D gene (5 bases). Trimming pared 2 bases from V and 3 bases from J, leaving 11 bases between. The CDR3 is 14 residues long. CDR1 is MNHEY, CDR2 SMNVEV, per germline (reference sequence). The CDR3 DNA reads as TGTGCCAGCAGTTTAAAGGGGTTGGACTACGAGCAGTACTTC. Translating gives CASSLKGLDYEQYF.